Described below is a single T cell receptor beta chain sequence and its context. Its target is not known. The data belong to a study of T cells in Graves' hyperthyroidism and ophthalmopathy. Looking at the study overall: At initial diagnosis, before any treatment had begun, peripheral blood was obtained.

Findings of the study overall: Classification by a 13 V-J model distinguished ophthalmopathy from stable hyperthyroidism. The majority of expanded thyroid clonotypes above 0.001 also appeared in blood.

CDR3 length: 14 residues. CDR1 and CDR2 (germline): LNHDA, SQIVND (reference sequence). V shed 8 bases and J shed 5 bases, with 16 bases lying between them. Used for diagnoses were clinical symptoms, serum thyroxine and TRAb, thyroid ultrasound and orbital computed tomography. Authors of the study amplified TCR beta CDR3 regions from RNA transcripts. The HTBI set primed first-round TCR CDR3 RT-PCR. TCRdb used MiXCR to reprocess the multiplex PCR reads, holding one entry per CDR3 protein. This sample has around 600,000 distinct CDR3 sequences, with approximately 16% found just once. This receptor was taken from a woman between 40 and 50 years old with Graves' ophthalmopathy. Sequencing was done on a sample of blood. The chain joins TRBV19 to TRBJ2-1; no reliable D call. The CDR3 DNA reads TGTGCCAGTGGCAGCATCGGAAGTCACAATGAGCAGTTCTTC. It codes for CASGSIGSHNEQFF.